Presented here are 30 T cell receptor beta chains from one specimen sequenced in a study of vaccination and CD4 T cells after COVID-19. Treatment indicated: roughly 10-day PBMC culture with coronavirus spike peptide pools or control peptides (ViraFEST assay). Sequence data for DNA of cultured CD4+ T cells were generated by the Oncomine TCR Beta short-read assay. TCRdb used MiXCR to reprocess the PCR reads, holding one entry per CDR3 protein. The sample comprises about 20,000 distinct CDR3 sequences, around 60% of which are singletons, and around 7% rests with the top ten. Their specific antigens are unknown. The sequences come from CD4+ T cells from blood, cultured in vitro, collected before SARS-CoV-2 vaccination. Receptors were obtained from a human donor who had recovered from COVID-19.

The chain combines TRBV21-1 with TRBJ1-5; the tabulated D call, TRBD1, remains unverified against the DNA. TRBV21-1 represents a pseudogene. The CDR3 runs to 14 residues. CDR3 sequence reads: CASSHAGGVQPQHF. CDR3 bases: TGTGCCAGCAGCCACGCAGGGGGCGTCCAGCCCCAGCATTTT.

This clonotype was counted a few times. The chain uses TRBV19 and TRBJ1-2, with D hard to call. Trimming pared 5 bases from V and 0 bases from J, leaving 16 bases between. This CDR3 has 16 residues. Per germline, CDR1 LNHDA and CDR2 SQIVND (reference sequence). This chain's CDR3 is CASSDRRQVTNYGYTF. In nucleotides, the CDR3 is TGTGCCAGTAGTGACCGGAGACAAGTCACTAACTATGGCTACACCTTC.

This clonotype was found a few times. This chain connects TRBV20-1 to TRBJ1-2; unclear D gene. Germline values: CDR1 DFQATT, CDR2 SNEGSKA (reference sequence). The CDR3 sequence is 17 residues long. V gave up 7 bases and J gave up 0 bases, with 24 bases separating them. The CDR3 DNA reads TGCAGTGTCCCGAGAGGCCGGGCCAGTTTTACTAACTATGGCTACACCTTC. Its protein product is CSVPRGRASFTNYGYTF.

The chain has TRBV2 and TRBJ2-3; 9 bases are shared with TRBD1. The length of the CDR3 is 14 residues. CDR1 and CDR2 from the germline V gene are SNHLY and FYNNEI. The V gene end was trimmed by 8 bases and the J gene end by 2 bases; junction bases not matched to a gene: 5. The CDR3, as DNA: TGTGCCAGCGGGGGACAGGGCTACACAGATACGCAGTATTTT. As protein: CASGGQGYTDTQYF.

This CDR3 is CASSQETHDTDTQYF. CDR3 sequence (DNA): TGCGCCAGCAGCCAAGAAACACACGACACAGATACGCAGTATTTT. V and J are TRBV4-1 and TRBJ2-3; D gene unclear. V gave up 0 bases and J gave up 2 bases, with 9 bases separating them. The CDR3 covers 15 residues. Germline V gives CDR1 MGHRA, CDR2 YSYEKL.

This clonotype occurred a few times. The rearrangement joins TRBV6-2 or TRBV6-3 to TRBJ2-3; D is unresolved. The CDR3 contains 14 residues. V dropped 4 bases and J dropped 0 bases, with 8 bases sitting between them. Germline V lookup: CDR1 MNHEY, CDR2 SVGEGT. The CDR3, as DNA: TGTGCCAGCAGTTTTCCCAGCAGCACAGATACGCAGTATTTT. Translating it yields CASSFPSSTDTQYF.

This clonotype was seen more than once but under ten times. This chain links TRBV29-1 with TRBJ1-2; D perhaps matches TRBD1 (6 bases). This CDR3 has 15 residues. V lost 4 bases to trimming and J lost 0 bases, with 15 bases between them. Per the germline V gene, CDR1 is SQVTM and CDR2 is ANQGSEA. This CDR3 reads CSVAGHRSSNYGYTF. In nucleotides, the CDR3 is TGCAGCGTTGCGGGACACCGATCTTCTAACTATGGCTACACCTTC.

In its sample, this clonotype is medium-sized. This chain joins TRBV6-5 and TRBJ2-7; D may be TRBD2 (5 bases). V shed 2 bases and J shed 9 bases, with 14 bases lying between them. Germline lookup yields CDR1 MNHEY and CDR2 SVGAGI. The CDR3 loop spans 13 amino acids. In DNA form, the CDR3 reads TGTGCCAGCAGTTACGCTTCTAGCTATGGGCAGTACTTC. Residues: CASSYASSYGQYF.

The rearrangement uses TRBV24-1 and TRBJ1-5; D not certain. The germline gives CDR1 KGHDR, CDR2 SFDVKD. This CDR3 is built from 18 residues. V was trimmed by 4 bases and J by 8 bases, leaving 26 bases between them. The CDR3 reads CATSDRKPTGDGSKPQHF. DNA of the CDR3: TGTGCCACCAGTGACCGAAAACCGACCGGAGACGGGTCGAAGCCCCAGCATTTT.

The rearrangement links TRBV6-2 or TRBV6-3 to TRBJ2-3; TRBD2 aligns across 12 bases. The CDR3 spans 15 residues. Germline V CDR1 and CDR2: MNHEY, SVGEGT. Trimming removed 9 bases from V and 4 bases from J; junction bases left unmatched: 8. The CDR3 DNA follows: TGTGCCAGTAGACTAGCGGGAGTAGGGTCAGATACGCAGTATTTT. This codes for CASRLAGVGSDTQYF.

The V gene is TRBV28, the J gene TRBJ1-1; 8 bases match TRBD1. The CDR3 has 13 residues. With V trimmed by 7 bases and J by 8 bases, 9 bases remained unmatched. CDR1 is MDHEN and CDR2 is SYDVKM in the germline V gene. This chain's CDR3 is CASTVSGQGEAFF. In DNA, the CDR3 is TGTGCCAGCACCGTCTCCGGACAGGGCGAAGCTTTCTTT.

V usage is TRBV27 and J usage is TRBJ1-1; 9 bases align to TRBD1. This CDR3 contains 14 residues. Looked up from germline, CDR1 is MNHEY and CDR2 is SMNVEV (reference sequence). J was trimmed by 4 bases and V by 8 bases; bases with no gene match: 8. The CDR3 here is CASAFRDRATEAFF. The CDR3 DNA reads TGTGCCAGCGCCTTCCGGGACAGGGCCACTGAAGCTTTCTTT.

V and J are TRBV19 and TRBJ1-1; D remains ambiguous. This CDR3 is built from 14 residues. V was shortened by 3 bases and J by 1 base, with 9 bases between the two germline ends. The germline V gene encodes CDR1 LNHDA and CDR2 SQIVND (reference sequence). CDR3 sequence: CASSISGRNTEAFF. The CDR3 DNA follows: TGTGCCAGTAGTATCTCCGGGAGGAACACTGAAGCTTTCTTT.

The chain carries TRBV20-1 and TRBJ1-1; D ambiguous. The germline CDR1 and CDR2 sequences are DFQATT and SNEGSKA (reference sequence). The V end lost 0 bases, the J end lost 1 base, and 12 bases lay between the germline ends. The CDR3 extends over 15 amino acids. CDR3 protein: CSAREGSRRNTEAFF. The CDR3 nucleotides are TGCAGTGCTAGAGAGGGGAGCAGGAGGAACACTGAAGCTTTCTTT.

The chain joins TRBV5-1 to TRBJ2-5, with TRBD1 matching 9 bases. Germline V CDR1 and CDR2: SGHRS, YFSETQ. The CDR3 is made up of 14 amino acids. J gave up 4 bases and V 3 bases, and 4 bases lay outside the gene matches. The CDR3 nucleotides are TGCGCCAGCAGCTGGGACAGGGTGGGAGAGACCCAGTACTTC. Translating gives CASSWDRVGETQYF.

The rearrangement links TRBV5-1 to TRBJ2-7; possible D gene TRBD1, 6 bases. The CDR3 runs 14 residues. CDR1 is SGHRS, CDR2 YFSETQ, per germline. V was cut by 4 bases and J by 2 bases, with 13 bases left in between. The CDR3 sequence is CASSLRGSTYEQYF. CDR3 nucleotides: TGCGCCAGCAGCCTAAGGGGGTCTACCTACGAGCAGTACTTC.

The CDR3 DNA sequence: TGCAGTGCCAAAACTAGCGGGAGCTCGGGTTTATACGAGCAGTACTTC. Translation: CSAKTSGSSGLYEQYF. This chain uses TRBV20-1 with TRBJ2-7; 11 nucleotides line up with TRBD2. Germline V lookup: CDR1 DFQATT, CDR2 SNEGSKA (reference sequence). The CDR3 has 16 amino acids. The V segment lost 6 bases and the J segment 4 bases; nucleotides outside the gene matches: 14.

The V call is TRBV20-1, the J call TRBJ2-5; D might be TRBD2 (5 bases). V lost 0 bases to trimming and J lost 4 bases, with 21 bases between them. Germline V gives CDR1 DFQATT, CDR2 SNEGSKA (reference sequence). The CDR3 has 17 amino acids. CDR3 bases: TGCAGTGCTAGAGACCCCTACGGGCGGGTGGGTGGAGAGACCCAGTACTTC. It yields the protein CSARDPYGRVGGETQYF.

This chain connects TRBV30 to TRBJ2-3; D is undetermined. Trimming removed 0 bases at V and 2 bases at J, with 12 bases between. The CDR3 runs 15 residues. Germline V CDR1 and CDR2: GTSNPN, SVGIG (reference sequence). CDR3 bases: TGTGCCTGGAGTGTATTCGGAGCCAACACAGATACGCAGTATTTT. Translated, it gives CAWSVFGANTDTQYF.

The chain has TRBV5-1 and TRBJ1-4, with a weak D call TRBD1 (5 bases). The CDR3 has 14 amino acids. CDR1 and CDR2 from the germline V gene are SGHRS and YFSETQ. V was cut by 0 bases and J by 7 bases, with 10 bases left in between. This CDR3 reads CASSLDSGTEKLFF. Here the CDR3 DNA reads TGCGCCAGCAGCTTGGATTCCGGGACTGAAAAACTGTTTTTT.

The J gene is TRBJ1-2, the V gene TRBV27, with a tentative D call TRBD1 (6 bases). The CDR3 runs 15 residues. V was pared by 2 bases and J by 6 bases, with 16 bases between. Germline CDR1 MNHEY, CDR2 SMNVEV (reference sequence). The CDR3, as DNA: TGTGCCAGCAGTTTACGGGGGGCCCCGGGGAATGGCTACACCTTC. Translated, it gives CASSLRGAPGNGYTF.

This clonotype ranks as medium-sized (0.01 to 0.1%). The chain employs TRBV15 and TRBJ2-3, with TRBD2 matching 11 bases. The germline gives CDR1 LNHNV, CDR2 YYDKDF (reference sequence). The V gene end was trimmed by 4 bases and the J gene end by 4 bases; junction bases not matched to a gene: 4. The CDR3 sequence is 15 residues long. CDR3 sequence reads: CATSTGLADSDTQYF. CDR3 DNA: TGTGCCACCAGCACGGGACTAGCGGACTCAGATACGCAGTATTTT.

The chain employs TRBV20-1 and TRBJ2-1; 12 positions match TRBD2. The CDR3 runs to 17 residues. In germline, CDR1 is DFQATT, CDR2 SNEGSKA (reference sequence). With 6 bases clipped from V and 6 bases from J, the junction kept 15 bases outside the gene matches. The CDR3 loop reads CSAKIGALAGGGNEQFF. The CDR3 DNA sequence: TGCAGTGCCAAGATTGGGGCCCTAGCGGGAGGGGGCAATGAGCAGTTCTTC.

The chain employs TRBV29-1 and TRBJ2-7; D unclear. Germline V gene sequence: CDR1 SQVTM, CDR2 ANQGSEA. Trimming pared 4 bases from V and 0 bases from J, leaving 7 bases between. This CDR3 region has 12 residues. The CDR3 sequence: CSVGLGSYEQYF. In DNA form, the CDR3 reads TGCAGCGTTGGACTGGGCTCCTACGAGCAGTACTTC.

This clonotype was counted only a few times. As DNA, the CDR3 is TGTGCCAGCAGTTTAGTCAACTACGAGCAGTACTTC. Protein sequence: CASSLVNYEQYF. V usage is TRBV12-3 or TRBV12-4 and J usage is TRBJ2-7; D remains ambiguous. This CDR3 is built from 12 residues. The ends were cut back, 1 base at V and 3 bases at J, with 4 bases in the middle.

The sample holds a few counts of this clonotype. The chain recombines TRBV2 with TRBJ2-3; TRBD1 might be the D (5 bases). Germline V gene data show CDR1 as SNHLY and CDR2 as FYNNEI. Trimming left V 6 bases short and J 1 base short, with 11 bases between. This CDR3 region has 14 residues. This CDR3 reads CASRNAQGTDTQYF. The CDR3 nucleotides read TGTGCCAGCAGGAACGCACAGGGCACAGATACGCAGTATTTT.

This clonotype has only a few counts. CDR3 nucleotide sequence: TGTGCCAGCAGGCGGACAGGGGGACCCTACGAGCAGTACTTC. Protein sequence: CASRRTGGPYEQYF. The rearrangement links TRBV6-1 to TRBJ2-7, with TRBD1 matching over 10 bases. The CDR3 totals 14 residues. Trimming at V came to 6 bases and at J to 2 bases, leaving 4 bases not matched to a gene. Germline V gives CDR1 MNHNS, CDR2 SASEGT.

The chain has TRBV20-1 and TRBJ1-1, with TRBD1 as a possible D gene (5 bases). CDR1 is DFQATT and CDR2 is SNEGSKA in the germline V gene (reference sequence). The CDR3 sequence is 11 residues long. Trimming took 3 bases from V and 7 from J, leaving 9 bases between them. This CDR3 is CSARGRYEAFF. The CDR3 nucleotides read TGCAGTGCTAGGGGGCGCTATGAAGCTTTCTTT.

This clonotype was seen a handful of times. The chain links TRBV20-1 to TRBJ1-2, with 11 bases lining up with TRBD1. The ends lost 5 bases at V and 7 bases at J; junction bases unmatched: 3. The germline V gene has CDR1 DFQATT and CDR2 SNEGSKA (reference sequence). CDR3 length: 12 residues. CDR3 nucleotides: TGCAGTGCTCGAGGGACAGGGGGTGGCTACACCTTC. Translation: CSARGTGGGYTF.

The genes are TRBV20-1 and TRBJ2-1, with 12 positions matching TRBD2. Trimming cost V 6 bases and J 4 bases; bases outside gene matches: 13. Germline V lookup: CDR1 DFQATT, CDR2 SNEGSKA (reference sequence). This CDR3 contains 17 residues. The CDR3 nucleotides are TGCAGTGCAAGCGGACTAGCGGGACTTTCGCGTTACAATGAGCAGTTCTTC. This sequence encodes CSASGLAGLSRYNEQFF.